This TCR beta chain was obtained from a study of T cell responses to AZD1222 COVID-19 vaccine. Study findings and constraints: Every sample of the repertoires postdated the peak T cell response.

Notes on this clone: Its antigen is currently unknown.

The germline V gene has CDR1 MNHEY and CDR2 SMNVEV (reference sequence). CDR3 size: 14 residues. Trimming left V 6 bases short and J 5 bases short, with 11 bases between. Measured with immunoSEQ multiplex PCR; TCRdb has only the in-frame clones, and not every one. Of 100,000 or so clones listed, approximately 90% were seen once; the top ten hold about 12%. The receptor's source is an adult in good health. This chain connects TRBV27 to TRBJ1-6; tentatively, D is TRBD1 (6 bases). The sample in question was peripheral blood, obtained on day 0 of AZD1222 vaccination. This CDR3 reads CASSPGENNSPLHF. CDR3 nucleotide sequence: TGTGCCAGCAGCCCAGGGGAAAATAATTCACCCCTCCACTTT.